Only one count was recorded for the clone carrying this TCR beta chain. The sample is drawn from a study of cytomegalovirus exposure and HLA in healthy donors. The overall study: Unique TCR beta sequences numbering about 100 million came from around 180 million T cells in an earlier analysis. From donors who were HLA-typed, an early data release held 75 million to 85 million unique TCRs.

Primers included in the PCR were 60 Vbeta and 13 Jbeta primers. In the authors' methods: Later, an analysis found roughly 80 million unique TCR beta chains, and approximately 10 million of these were shared. The assay was immunoSEQ multiplex PCR, and TCRdb's table has in-frame clones only and misses some. V and J calls and clone size are copied from that table; D and trimming were computed from the DNA. This sample has 90,000 to 100,000 clones, with around two thirds found just once. Germline V gives CDR1 SGHNT, CDR2 YENEEA. CDR3 length: 15 amino acids. Trimming took off 0 bases at V and 6 bases at J, with 12 bases between the two ends.

The chain joins TRBV11-3 to TRBJ2-1, with D perhaps matching TRBD2 (6 bases). Sequenced material: PBMCs. The TCR comes from a man aged 30 to 45 in good health and CMV-seronegative. As DNA, the CDR3 is TGTGCCAGCAGCTTAGAGACTAGTCGCCGCAATGAGCAGTTCTTC. Its protein is CASSLETSRRNEQFF. Combining the CDR3 with reference TRBV11-3 and TRBJ2-1 gives the whole variable domain EAGVVQSPRYKIIEKKQPVAFWCNPISGHNTLYWYLQNLGQGPELLIRYENEEAVDDSQLPKDRFSAERLKGVDSTLKIQPAELGDSAVYLCASSLETSRRNEQFFGPGTRLTVL.